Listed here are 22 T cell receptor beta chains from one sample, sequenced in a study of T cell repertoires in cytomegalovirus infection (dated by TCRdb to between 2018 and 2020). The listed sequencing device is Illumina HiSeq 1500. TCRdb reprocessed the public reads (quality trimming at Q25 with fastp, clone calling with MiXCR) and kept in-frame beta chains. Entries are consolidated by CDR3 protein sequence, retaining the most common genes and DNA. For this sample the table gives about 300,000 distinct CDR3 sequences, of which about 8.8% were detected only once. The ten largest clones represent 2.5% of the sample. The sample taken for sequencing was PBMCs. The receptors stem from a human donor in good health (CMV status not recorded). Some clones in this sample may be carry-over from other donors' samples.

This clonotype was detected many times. In DNA form, the CDR3 reads TGTGCCAGCGGACGACTTAACACCGGGGAGCTGTTTTTT. Protein product: CASGRLNTGELFF. The chain links TRBV14 to TRBJ2-2; D is undetermined. The V gene lost 8 bases and the J gene lost 2 bases, with 9 bases spanning the gap. Germline CDR1 reads SGHDN; CDR2 reads FVKESK. The CDR3 extends over 13 amino acids.

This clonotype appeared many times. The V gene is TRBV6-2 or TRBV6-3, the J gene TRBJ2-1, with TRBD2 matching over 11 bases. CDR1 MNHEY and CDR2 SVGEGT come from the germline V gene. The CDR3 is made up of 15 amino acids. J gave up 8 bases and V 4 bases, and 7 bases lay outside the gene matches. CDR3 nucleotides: TGTGCCAGCAGTTTCCCTAGCGGGGGGCGGTATGAGCAGTTCTTC. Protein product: CASSFPSGGRYEQFF.

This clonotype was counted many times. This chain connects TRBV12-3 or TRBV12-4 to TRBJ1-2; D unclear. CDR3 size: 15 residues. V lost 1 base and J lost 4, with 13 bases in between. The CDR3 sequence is CASSLGASGPYGYTF. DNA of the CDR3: TGTGCCAGCAGTTTAGGCGCGTCAGGTCCCTATGGCTACACCTTC.

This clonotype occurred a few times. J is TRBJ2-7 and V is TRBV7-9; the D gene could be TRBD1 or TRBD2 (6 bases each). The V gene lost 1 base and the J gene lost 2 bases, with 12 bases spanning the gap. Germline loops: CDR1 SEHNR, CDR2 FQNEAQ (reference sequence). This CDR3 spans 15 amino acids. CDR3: CASSLDRRGPYEQYV. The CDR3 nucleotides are TGTGCCAGCAGCTTAGATAGACGGGGGCCCTACGAGCAGTACGTC.

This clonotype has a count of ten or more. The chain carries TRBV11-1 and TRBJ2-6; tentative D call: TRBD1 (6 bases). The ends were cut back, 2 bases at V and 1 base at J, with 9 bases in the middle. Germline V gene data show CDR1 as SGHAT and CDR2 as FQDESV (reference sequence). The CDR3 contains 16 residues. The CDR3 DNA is TGTGCCAGCAGCTTACAAACAGGGTCTGGGGCCAACGTCCTGACTTTC. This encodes CASSLQTGSGANVLTF.

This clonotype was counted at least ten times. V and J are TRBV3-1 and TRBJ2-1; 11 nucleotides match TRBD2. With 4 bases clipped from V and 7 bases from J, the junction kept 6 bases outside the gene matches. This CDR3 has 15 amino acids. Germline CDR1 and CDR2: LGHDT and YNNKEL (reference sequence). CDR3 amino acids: CASSPASGGSNEQFF. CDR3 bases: TGTGCCAGCAGCCCAGCTAGCGGGGGGAGTAATGAGCAGTTCTTC.

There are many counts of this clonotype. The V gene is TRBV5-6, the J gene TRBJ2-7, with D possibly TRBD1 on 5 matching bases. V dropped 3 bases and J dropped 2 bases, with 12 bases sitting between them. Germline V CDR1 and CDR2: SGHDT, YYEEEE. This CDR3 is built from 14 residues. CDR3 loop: CASSSRQRTYEQYF. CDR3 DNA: TGTGCCAGCAGCTCTCGACAGAGAACCTACGAGCAGTACTTC. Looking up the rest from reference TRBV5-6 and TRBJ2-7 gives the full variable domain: DAGVTQSPTHLIKTRGQQVTLRCSPKSGHDTVSWYQQALGQGPQFIFQYYEEEERQRGNFPDRFSGHQFPNYSSELNVNALLLGDSALYLCASSSRQRTYEQYFGPGTRLTVT.

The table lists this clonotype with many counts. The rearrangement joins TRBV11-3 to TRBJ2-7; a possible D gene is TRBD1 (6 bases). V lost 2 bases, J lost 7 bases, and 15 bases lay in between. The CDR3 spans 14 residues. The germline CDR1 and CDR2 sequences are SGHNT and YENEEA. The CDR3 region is CASSLSGHSGEQYF. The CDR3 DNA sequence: TGTGCCAGCAGCTTATCGGGACACTCGGGAGAGCAGTACTTC.

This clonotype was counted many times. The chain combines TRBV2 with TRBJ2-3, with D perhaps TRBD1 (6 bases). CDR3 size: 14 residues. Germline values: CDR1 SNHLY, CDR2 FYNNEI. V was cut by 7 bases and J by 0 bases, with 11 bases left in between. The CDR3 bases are TGTGCCAGCATTGGACAGCTTAGCACAGATACGCAGTATTTT. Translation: CASIGQLSTDTQYF.

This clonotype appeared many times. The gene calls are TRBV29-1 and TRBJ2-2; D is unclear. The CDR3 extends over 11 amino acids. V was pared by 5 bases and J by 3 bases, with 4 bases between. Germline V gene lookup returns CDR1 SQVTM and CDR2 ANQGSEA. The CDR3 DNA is TGCAGCGTTCGCGACACCGGGGAGCTGTTTTTT. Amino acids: CSVRDTGELFF.

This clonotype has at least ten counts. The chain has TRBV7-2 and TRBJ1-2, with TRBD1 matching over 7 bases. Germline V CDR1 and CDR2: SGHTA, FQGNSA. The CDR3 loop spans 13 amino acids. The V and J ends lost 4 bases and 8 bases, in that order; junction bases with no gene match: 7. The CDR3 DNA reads TGTGCCAGCAGCTCGGACAGGCAACTCGGCTACACCTTC. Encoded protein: CASSSDRQLGYTF.

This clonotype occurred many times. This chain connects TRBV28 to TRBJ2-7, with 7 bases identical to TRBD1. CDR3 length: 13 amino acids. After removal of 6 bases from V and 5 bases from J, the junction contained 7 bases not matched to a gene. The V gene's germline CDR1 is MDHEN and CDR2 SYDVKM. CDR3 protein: CASSPTGVNEQYV. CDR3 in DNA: TGTGCCAGCAGCCCTACAGGGGTTAACGAGCAGTACGTC.

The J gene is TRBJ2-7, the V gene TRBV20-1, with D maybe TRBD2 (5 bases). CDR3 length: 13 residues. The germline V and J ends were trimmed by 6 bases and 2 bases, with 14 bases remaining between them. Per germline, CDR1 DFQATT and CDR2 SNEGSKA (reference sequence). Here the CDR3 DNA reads TGCAGTGCGGGTGGGAGCTTGGCCTACGAGCAGTACGTC. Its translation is CSAGGSLAYEQYV.

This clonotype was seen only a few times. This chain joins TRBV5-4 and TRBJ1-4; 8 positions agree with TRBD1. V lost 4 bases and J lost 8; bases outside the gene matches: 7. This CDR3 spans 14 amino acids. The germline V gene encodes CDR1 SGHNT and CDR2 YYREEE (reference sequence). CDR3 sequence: CASSPSGTGEKLFF. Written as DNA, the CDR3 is TGTGCCAGCAGCCCGTCCGGGACAGGAGAAAAACTGTTTTTT.

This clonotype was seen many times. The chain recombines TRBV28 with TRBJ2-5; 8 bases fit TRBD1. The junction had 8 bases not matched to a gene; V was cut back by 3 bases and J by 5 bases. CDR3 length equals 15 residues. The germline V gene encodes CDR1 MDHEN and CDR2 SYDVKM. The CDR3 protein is CASSLPQGAGETQYF. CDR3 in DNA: TGTGCCAGCAGTTTGCCTCAGGGGGCAGGCGAGACCCAGTACTTC.

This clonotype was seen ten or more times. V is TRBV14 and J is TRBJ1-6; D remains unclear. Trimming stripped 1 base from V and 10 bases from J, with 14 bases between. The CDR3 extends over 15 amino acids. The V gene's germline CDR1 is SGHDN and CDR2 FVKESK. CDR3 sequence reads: CASSQGTRPGSPLHF. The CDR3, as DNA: TGTGCCAGCAGCCAAGGAACACGGCCCGGCTCACCCCTCCACTTT.

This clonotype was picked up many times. CDR3 sequence: CASGPVGTDTQYF. The CDR3 DNA is TGTGCCAGCGGTCCGGTCGGTACAGATACGCAGTATTTT. This chain links TRBV7-2 with TRBJ2-3, with D unresolved. The CDR3 length is 13 residues. The germline gives CDR1 SGHTA, CDR2 FQGNSA. Trimming left V 8 bases short and J 3 bases short, with 12 bases between.

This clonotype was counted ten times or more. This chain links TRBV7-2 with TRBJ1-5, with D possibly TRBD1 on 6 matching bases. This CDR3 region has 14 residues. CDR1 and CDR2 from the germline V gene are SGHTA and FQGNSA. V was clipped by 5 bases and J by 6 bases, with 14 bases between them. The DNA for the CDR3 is TGTGCCAGCAGCCAGACAGGTAGAGGTCAGCCCCAGCATTTT. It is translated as CASSQTGRGQPQHF.

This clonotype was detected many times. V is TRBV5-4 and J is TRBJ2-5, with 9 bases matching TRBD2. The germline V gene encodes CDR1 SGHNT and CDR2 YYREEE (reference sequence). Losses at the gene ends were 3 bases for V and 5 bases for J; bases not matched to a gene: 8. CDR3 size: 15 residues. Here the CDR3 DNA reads TGTGCCAGCAGCTCCTTAGCGGGGGAAGGGGAGACCCAGTACTTC. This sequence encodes CASSSLAGEGETQYF.

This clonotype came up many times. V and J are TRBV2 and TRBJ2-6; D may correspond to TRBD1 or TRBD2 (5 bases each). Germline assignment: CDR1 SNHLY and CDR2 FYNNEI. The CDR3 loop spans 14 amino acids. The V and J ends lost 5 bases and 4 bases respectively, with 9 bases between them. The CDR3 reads CASSWDPGANVLTF. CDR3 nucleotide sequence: TGTGCCAGCAGTTGGGACCCCGGGGCCAACGTCCTGACTTTC. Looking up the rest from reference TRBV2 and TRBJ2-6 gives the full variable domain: EPEVTQTPSHQVTQMGQEVILRCVPISNHLYFYWYRQILGQKVEFLVSFYNNEISEKSEIFDDQFSVERPDGSNFTLKIRSTKLEDSAMYFCASSWDPGANVLTFGAGSRLTVL.

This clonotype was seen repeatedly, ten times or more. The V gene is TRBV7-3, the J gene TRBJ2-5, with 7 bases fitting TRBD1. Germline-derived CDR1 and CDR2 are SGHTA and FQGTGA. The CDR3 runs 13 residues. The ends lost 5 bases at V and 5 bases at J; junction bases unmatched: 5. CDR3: CASSKGQEETQYF. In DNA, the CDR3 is TGTGCCAGCAGCAAAGGACAGGAGGAGACCCAGTACTTC.

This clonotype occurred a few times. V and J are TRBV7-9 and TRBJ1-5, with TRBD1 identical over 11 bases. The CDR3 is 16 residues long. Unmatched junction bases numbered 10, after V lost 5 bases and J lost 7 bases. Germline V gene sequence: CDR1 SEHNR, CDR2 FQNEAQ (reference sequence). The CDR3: CASSPWTGGGGQPQHF. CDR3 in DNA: TGTGCCAGCAGCCCGTGGACAGGGGGCGGGGGCCAGCCCCAGCATTTT.